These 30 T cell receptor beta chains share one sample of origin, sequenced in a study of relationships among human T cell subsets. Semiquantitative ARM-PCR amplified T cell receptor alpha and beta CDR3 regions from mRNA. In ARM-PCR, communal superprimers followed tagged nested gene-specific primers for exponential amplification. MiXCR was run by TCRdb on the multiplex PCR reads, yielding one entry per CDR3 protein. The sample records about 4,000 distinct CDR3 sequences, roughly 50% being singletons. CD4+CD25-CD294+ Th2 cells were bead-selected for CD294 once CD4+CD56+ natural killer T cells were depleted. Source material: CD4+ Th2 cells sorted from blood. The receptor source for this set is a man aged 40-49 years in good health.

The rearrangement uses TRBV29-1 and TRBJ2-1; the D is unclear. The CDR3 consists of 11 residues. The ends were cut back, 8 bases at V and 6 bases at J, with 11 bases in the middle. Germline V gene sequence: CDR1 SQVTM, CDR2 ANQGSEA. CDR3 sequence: CSFRNINEQFF. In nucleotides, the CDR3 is TGCAGCTTTCGAAACATCAATGAGCAGTTCTTC.

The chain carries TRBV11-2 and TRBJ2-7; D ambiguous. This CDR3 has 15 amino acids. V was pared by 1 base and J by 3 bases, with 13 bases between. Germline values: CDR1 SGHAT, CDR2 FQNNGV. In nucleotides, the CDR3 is TGTGCCAGCAGCTTAGTAAAGGGAATGGTCTACGAGCAGTACTTC. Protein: CASSLVKGMVYEQYF.

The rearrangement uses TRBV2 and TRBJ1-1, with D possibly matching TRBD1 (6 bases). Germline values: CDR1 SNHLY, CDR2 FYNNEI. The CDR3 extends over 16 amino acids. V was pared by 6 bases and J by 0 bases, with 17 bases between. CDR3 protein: CASRLQGIGMNTEAFF. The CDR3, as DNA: TGTGCCAGCAGACTACAGGGAATCGGAATGAACACTGAAGCTTTCTTT. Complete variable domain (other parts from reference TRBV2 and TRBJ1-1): EPEVTQTPSHQVTQMGQEVILRCVPISNHLYFYWYRQILGQKVEFLVSFYNNEISEKSEIFDDQFSVERPDGSNFTLKIRSTKLEDSAMYFCASRLQGIGMNTEAFFGQGTRLTVV.

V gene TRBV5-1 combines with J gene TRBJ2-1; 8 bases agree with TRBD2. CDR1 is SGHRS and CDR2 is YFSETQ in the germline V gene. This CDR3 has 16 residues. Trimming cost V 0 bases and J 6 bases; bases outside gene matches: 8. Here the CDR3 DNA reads TGCGCCAGCAGCTTGGTTCTGGCGGGAGGTGGCAATGAGCAGTTCTTC. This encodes CASSLVLAGGGNEQFF. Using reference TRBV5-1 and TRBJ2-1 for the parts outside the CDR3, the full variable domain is KAGVTQTPRYLIKTRGQQVTLSCSPISGHRSVSWYQQTPGQGLQFLFEYFSETQRNKGNFPGRFSGRQFSNSRSEMNVSTLELGDSALYLCASSLVLAGGGNEQFFGPGTRLTVL.

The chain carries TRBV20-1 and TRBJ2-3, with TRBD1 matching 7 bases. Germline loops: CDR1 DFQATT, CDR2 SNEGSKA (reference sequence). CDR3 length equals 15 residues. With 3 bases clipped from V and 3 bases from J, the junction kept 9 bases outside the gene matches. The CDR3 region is CSASKVGDRTDTQYF. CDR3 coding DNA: TGCAGTGCTAGCAAGGTGGGGGACAGAACAGATACGCAGTATTTT.

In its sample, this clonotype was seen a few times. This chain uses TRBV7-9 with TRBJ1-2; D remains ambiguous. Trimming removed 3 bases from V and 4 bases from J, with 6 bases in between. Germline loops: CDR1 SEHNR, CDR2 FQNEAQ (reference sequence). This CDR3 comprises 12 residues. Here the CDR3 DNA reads TGTGCCAGCAGCTTTGACCCCTATGGCTACACCTTC. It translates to CASSFDPYGYTF.

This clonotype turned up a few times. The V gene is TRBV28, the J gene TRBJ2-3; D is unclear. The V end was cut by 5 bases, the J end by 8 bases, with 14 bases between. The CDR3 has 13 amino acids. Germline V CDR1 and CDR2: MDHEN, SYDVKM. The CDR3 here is CASSPRTPVTQYF. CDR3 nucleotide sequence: TGTGCCAGCAGTCCTAGAACTCCGGTTACGCAGTATTTT. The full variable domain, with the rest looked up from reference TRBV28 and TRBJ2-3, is DVKVTQSSRYLVKRTGEKVFLECVQDMDHENMFWYRQDPGLGLRLIYFSYDVKMKEKGDIPEGYSVSREKKERFSLILESASTNQTSMYLCASSPRTPVTQYFGPGTRLTVL.

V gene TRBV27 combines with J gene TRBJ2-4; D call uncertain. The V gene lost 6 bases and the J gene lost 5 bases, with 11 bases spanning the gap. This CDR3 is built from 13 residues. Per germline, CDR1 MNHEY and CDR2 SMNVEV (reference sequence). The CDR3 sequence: CASSRKPQNIQYF. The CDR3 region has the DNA TGTGCCAGCAGCCGAAAGCCCCAAAACATTCAGTACTTC.

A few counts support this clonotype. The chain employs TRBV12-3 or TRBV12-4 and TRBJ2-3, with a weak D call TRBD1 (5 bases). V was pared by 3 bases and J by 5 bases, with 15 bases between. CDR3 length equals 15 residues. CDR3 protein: CASSLPPQGKDTQYF. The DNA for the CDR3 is TGTGCCAGCAGTTTGCCGCCGCAGGGAAAAGATACGCAGTATTTT.

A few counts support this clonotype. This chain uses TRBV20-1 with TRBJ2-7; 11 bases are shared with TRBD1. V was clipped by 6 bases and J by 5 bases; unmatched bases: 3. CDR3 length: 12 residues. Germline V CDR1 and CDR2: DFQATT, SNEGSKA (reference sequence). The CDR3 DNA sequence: TGCAGTGCCCCGGGACAGGGGGACGAGCAGTACTTC. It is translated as CSAPGQGDEQYF.

Written as DNA, the CDR3 is TGCGCCAGCAGCCGACTAGCCCTAGCCAAAAACATTCAGTACTTC. Protein product: CASSRLALAKNIQYF. The chain joins TRBV4-1 to TRBJ2-4, with TRBD2 matching over 7 bases. The J segment lost 0 bases and the V segment lost 4 bases, leaving 3 bases of the junction unmatched. This CDR3 is 15 amino acids long. CDR1 and CDR2 from the germline V gene are MGHRA and YSYEKL.

CDR3 sequence: CASSGQGGTEAFF. The CDR3 coding sequence is TGTGCCAGCAGTGGACAGGGAGGCACTGAAGCTTTCTTT. The chain carries TRBV2 and TRBJ1-1; 7 nucleotides match TRBD1. CDR3 length equals 13 residues. V lost 4 bases and J lost 4; bases outside the gene matches: 3. The V gene's germline CDR1 is SNHLY and CDR2 FYNNEI.

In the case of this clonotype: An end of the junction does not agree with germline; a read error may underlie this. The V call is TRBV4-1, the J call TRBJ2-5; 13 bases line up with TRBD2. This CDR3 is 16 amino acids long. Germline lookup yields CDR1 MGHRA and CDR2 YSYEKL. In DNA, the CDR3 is TGTGCCAGCAGCCAGGGACTAGCGGGAATTGTAAAGACCCAGTACTTC. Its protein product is CASSQGLAGIVKTQYF.

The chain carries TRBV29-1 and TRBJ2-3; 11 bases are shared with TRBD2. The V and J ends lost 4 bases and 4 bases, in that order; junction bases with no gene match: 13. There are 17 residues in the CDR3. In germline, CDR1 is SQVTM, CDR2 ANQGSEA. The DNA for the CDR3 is TGCAGCGTTGCAATCCTGAAACTAGCGGGAGTCCCAGATACGCAGTATTTT. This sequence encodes CSVAILKLAGVPDTQYF.

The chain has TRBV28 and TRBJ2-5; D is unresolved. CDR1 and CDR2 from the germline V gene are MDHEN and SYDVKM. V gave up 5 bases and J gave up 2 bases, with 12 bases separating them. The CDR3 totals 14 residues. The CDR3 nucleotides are TGTGCCAGCAGTCCAGTCATGATTCAAGAGACCCAGTACTTC. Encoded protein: CASSPVMIQETQYF.

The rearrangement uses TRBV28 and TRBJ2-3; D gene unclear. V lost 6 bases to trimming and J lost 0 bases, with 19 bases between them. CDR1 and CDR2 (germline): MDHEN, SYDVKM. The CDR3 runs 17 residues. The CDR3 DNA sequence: TGTGCCAGCAGCTCCCCCTTTAGACTCTCTAGCACAGATACGCAGTATTTT. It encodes CASSSPFRLSSTDTQYF.

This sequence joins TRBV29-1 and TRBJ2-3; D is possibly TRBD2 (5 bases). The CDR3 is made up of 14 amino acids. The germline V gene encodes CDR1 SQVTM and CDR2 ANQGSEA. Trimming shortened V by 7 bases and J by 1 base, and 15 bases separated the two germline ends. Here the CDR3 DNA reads TGCAGCGCTGACCGGGGAAGTGGCACAGATACGCAGTATTTT. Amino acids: CSADRGSGTDTQYF.

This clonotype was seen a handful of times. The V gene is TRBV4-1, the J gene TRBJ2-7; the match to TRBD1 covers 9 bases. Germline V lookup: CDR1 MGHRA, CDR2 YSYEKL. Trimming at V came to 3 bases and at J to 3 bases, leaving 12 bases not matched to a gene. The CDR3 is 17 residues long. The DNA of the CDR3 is TGCGCCAGCAGCCACCCGCCCGGGACAGGGTGGATCTACGAGCAGTACTTC. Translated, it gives CASSHPPGTGWIYEQYF.

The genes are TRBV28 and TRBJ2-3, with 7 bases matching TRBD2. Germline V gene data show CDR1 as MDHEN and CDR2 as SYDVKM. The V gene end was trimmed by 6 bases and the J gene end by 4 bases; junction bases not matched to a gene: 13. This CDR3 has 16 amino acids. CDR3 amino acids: CASSPNGRRVSDTQYF. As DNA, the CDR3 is TGTGCCAGCAGCCCGAACGGGAGGCGGGTATCAGATACGCAGTATTTT.

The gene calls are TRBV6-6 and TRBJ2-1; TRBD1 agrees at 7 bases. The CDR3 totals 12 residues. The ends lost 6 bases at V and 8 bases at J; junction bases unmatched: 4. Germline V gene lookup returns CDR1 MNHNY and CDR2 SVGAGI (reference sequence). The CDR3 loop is CASRDRDHEQFF. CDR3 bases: TGTGCCAGCAGAGACAGGGACCATGAGCAGTTCTTC.

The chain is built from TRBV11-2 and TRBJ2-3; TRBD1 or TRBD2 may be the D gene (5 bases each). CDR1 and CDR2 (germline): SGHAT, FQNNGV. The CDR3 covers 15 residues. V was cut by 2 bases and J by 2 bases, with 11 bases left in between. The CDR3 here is CASSLMGRNTDTQYF. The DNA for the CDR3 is TGTGCCAGCAGCTTAATGGGACGGAACACAGATACGCAGTATTTT.

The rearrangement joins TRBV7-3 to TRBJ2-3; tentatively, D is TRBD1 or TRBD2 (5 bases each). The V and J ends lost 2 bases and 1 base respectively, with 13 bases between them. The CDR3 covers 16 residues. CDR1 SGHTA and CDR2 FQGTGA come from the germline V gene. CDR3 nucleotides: TGTGCCAGCAGCTTAGGGGACCTCTCGGGCACAGATACGCAGTATTTT. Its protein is CASSLGDLSGTDTQYF.

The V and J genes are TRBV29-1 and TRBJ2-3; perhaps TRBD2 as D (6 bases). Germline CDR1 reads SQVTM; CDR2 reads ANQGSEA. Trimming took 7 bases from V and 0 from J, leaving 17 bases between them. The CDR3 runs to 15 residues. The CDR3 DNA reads TGCAGCGCCGGACGGCGGGGCTTGAGCACAGATACGCAGTATTTT. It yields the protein CSAGRRGLSTDTQYF.

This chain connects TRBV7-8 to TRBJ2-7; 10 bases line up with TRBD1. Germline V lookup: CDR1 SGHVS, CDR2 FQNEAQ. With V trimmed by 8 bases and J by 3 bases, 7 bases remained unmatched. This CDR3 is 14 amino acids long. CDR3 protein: CASGGQGGFYEQYF. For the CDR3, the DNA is TGTGCCAGCGGTGGACAGGGGGGATTCTACGAGCAGTACTTC.

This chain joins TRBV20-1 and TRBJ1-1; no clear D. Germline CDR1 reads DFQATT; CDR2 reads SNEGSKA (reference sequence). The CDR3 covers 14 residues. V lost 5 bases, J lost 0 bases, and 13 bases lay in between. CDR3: CSAPRGDMNTEAFF. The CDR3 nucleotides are TGCAGTGCTCCCCGAGGAGACATGAACACTGAAGCTTTCTTT.

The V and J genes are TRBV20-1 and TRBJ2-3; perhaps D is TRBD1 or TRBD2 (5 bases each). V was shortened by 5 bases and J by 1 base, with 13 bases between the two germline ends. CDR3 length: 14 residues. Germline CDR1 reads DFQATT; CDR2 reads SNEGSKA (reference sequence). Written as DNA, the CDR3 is TGCAGTGCTTTCGACTTGGGGGGCACAGATACGCAGTATTTT. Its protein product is CSAFDLGGTDTQYF.

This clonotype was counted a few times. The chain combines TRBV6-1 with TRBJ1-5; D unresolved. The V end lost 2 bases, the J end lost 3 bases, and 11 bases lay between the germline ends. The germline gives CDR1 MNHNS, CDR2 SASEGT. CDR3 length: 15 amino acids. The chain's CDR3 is CASSETFAFNQPQHF. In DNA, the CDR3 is TGTGCCAGCAGTGAAACATTTGCTTTCAATCAGCCCCAGCATTTT.

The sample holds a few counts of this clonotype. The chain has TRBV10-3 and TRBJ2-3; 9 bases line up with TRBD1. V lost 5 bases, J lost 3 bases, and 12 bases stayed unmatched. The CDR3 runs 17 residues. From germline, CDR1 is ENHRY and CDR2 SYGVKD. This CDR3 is CAISLSSGQGITDTQYF. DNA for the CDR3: TGTGCCATCAGTCTATCGTCGGGACAGGGTATAACAGATACGCAGTATTTT.

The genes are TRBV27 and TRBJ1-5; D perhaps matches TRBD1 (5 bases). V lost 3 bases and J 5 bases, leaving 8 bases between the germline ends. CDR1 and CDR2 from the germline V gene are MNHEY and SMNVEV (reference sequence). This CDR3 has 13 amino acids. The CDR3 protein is CASSFRADQPQHF. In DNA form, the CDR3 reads TGTGCCAGCAGTTTCAGGGCCGATCAGCCCCAGCATTTT.

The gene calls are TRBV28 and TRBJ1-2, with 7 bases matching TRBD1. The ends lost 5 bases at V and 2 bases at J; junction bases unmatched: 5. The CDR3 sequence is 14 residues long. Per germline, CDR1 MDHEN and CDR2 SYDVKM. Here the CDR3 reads CASSTRQGNYGYTF. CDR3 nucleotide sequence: TGTGCCAGCAGTACCAGACAGGGAAACTATGGCTACACCTTC.